This T cell receptor beta chain was sequenced for a study of cytomegalovirus exposure and HLA in healthy donors. Notes on the study in general: A later analysis reportedly found that, within productive TCRs, an Asian-associated ancestry cluster had fewer N-insertions than the mean observed across the approximately 660 donors. V segments that were indistinguishable, TRBV6-2 and TRBV6-3 among them, were omitted from analysis. It was likely that a cluster of highly shared sequence variants was a sequencing artifact. As a later analysis showed, a missense DCLRE1C variant was linked to trimming of TCR beta V- and J-genes.

With 60 Vbeta and 13 Jbeta primers, the PCR was carried out. Clones were read by immunoSEQ multiplex PCR, and TCRdb kept only the in-frame ones, dropping some. The table lists 100,000 to 150,000 clones, over 70% of them singletons. Trimming at V came to 5 bases and at J to 8 bases, leaving 6 bases not matched to a gene. Germline V gene lookup returns CDR1 LNHDA and CDR2 SQIVND (reference sequence). The CDR3 has 14 amino acids. The table lists this clone with a few counts. What it binds is unknown. This chain connects TRBV19 to TRBJ2-1; 10 bases fit TRBD2. The TCR sequence derives from a middle-aged woman in good health and CMV-seronegative. Source material: PBMCs. This CDR3 reads CASSPSGSLYEQFF. CDR3 coding DNA: TGTGCCAGTAGTCCTAGCGGGAGTCTCTATGAGCAGTTCTTC. Full variable domain (remainder filled in from reference TRBV19 and TRBJ2-1): DGGITQSPKYLFRKEGQNVTLSCEQNLNHDAMYWYRQDPGQGLRLIYYSQIVNDFQKGDIAEGYSVSREKKESFPLTVTSAQKNPTAFYLCASSPSGSLYEQFFGPGTRLTVL.